The TCR beta chain under discussion was sequenced for a study of blood T cell repertoires in COVID-19. Germline V gene sequence: CDR1 KGHSH, CDR2 LQKENI. The length of the CDR3 is 14 residues. V lost 2 bases, J lost 3 bases, and 11 bases lay in between. Sequenced by immunoSEQ multiplex PCR; TCRdb stores in-frame clones only, minus some. The repertoire consists of about 440,000 clones, with 88% occurring once and the leading ten covering around 12%. The clonotype was recovered from a woman in her forties or fifties with COVID-19, enrolled during active disease. V is TRBV18 and J is TRBJ2-7; D might be TRBD2 (5 bases). The specimen was peripheral blood. CDR3 sequence reads: CASSPAEGNYEQYF. CDR3 coding DNA: TGTGCCAGCTCACCAGCCGAGGGAAACTACGAGCAGTACTTC. The whole variable domain, filled in from reference TRBV18 and TRBJ2-7, reads NAGVMQNPRHLVRRRGQEARLRCSPMKGHSHVYWYRQLPEEGLKFMVYLQKENIIDESGMPKERFSAEFPKEGPSILRIQQVVRGDSAAYFCASSPAEGNYEQYFGPGTRLTVT.